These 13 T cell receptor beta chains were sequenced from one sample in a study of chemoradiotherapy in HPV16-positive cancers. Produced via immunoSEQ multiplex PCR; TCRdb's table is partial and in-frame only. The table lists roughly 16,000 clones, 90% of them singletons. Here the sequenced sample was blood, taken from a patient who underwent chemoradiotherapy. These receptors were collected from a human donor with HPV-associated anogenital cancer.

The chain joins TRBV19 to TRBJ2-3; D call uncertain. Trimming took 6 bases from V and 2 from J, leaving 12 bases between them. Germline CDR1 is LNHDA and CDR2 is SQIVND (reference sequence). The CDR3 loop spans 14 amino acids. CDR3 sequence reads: CASSRRTLTDTQYF. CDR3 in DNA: TGTGCCAGTAGCCGGCGGACGCTCACAGATACGCAGTATTTT.

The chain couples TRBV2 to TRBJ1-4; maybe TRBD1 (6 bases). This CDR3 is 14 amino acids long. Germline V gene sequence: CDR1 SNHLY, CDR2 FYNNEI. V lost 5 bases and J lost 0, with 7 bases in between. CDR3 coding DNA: TGTGCCAGCAGTTCAGGGGCAACTAATGAAAAACTGTTTTTT. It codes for CASSSGATNEKLFF.

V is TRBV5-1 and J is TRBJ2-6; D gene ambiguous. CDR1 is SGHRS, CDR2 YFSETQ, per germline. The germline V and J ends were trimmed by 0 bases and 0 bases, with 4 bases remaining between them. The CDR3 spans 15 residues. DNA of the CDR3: TGCGCCAGCAGCTTGGTCTACTCTGGGGCCAACGTCCTGACTTTC. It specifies CASSLVYSGANVLTF.

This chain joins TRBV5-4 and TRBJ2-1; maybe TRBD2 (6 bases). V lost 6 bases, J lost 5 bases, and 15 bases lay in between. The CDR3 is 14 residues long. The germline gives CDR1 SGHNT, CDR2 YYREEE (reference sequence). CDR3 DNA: TGTGCCAGCATAGAAAAGGCGGGGAACAATGAGCAGTTCTTC. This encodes CASIEKAGNNEQFF.

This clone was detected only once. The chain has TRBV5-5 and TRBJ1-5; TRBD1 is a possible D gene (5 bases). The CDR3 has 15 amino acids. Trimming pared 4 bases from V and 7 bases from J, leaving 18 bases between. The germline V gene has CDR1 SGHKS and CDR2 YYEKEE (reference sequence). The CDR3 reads CASSLEVGGRQPQHF. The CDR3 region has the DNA TGTGCCAGCAGCCTGGAGGTCGGGGGAAGGCAGCCCCAGCATTTT.

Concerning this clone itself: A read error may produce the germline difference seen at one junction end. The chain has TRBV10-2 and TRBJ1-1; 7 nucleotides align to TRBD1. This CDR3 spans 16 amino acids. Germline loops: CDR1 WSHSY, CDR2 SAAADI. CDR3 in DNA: TGTGCCAGCAGGGGGGTGGAGGGGGCGACGAACACTGAAGCCTTCTTT. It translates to CASRGVEGATNTEAFF.

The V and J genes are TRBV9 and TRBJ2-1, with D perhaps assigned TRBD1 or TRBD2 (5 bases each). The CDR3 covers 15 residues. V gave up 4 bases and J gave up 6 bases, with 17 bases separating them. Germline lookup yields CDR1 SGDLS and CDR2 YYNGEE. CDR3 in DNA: TGTGCCAGCAGCCCCCCCGGGGCCTTGCGCAATGAGCAGTTCTTC. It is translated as CASSPPGALRNEQFF.

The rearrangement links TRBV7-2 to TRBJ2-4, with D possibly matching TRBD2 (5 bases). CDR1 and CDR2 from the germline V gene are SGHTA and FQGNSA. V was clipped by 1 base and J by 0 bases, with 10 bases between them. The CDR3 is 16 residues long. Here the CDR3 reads CASSLEGGQAKNIQYF. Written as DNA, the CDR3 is TGTGCCAGCAGCTTAGAAGGCGGGCAAGCCAAAAACATTCAGTACTTC.

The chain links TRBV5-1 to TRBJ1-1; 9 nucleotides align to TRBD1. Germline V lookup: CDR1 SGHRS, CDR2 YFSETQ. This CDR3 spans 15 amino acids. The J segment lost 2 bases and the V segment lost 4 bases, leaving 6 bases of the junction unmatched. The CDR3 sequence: CASSIRTGVNTEAFF. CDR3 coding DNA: TGCGCCAGCAGCATACGGACAGGGGTAAACACTGAAGCTTTCTTT.

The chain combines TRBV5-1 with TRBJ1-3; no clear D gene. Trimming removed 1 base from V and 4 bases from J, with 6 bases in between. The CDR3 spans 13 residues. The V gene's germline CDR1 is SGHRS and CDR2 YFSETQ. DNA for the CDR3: TGCGCCAGCAGCTTGACAGACGGAAACACCATATATTTT. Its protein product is CASSLTDGNTIYF.

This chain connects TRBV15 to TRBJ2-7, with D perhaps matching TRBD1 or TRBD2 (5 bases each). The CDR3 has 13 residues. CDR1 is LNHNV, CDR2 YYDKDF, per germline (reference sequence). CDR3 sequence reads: CATSRDWGTGLDV. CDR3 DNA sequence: TGTGCCACCAGCAGAGATTGGGGGACGGGTTTGGACGTC.

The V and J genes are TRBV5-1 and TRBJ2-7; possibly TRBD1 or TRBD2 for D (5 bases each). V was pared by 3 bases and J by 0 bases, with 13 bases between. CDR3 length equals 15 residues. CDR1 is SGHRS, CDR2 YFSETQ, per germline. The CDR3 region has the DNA TGCGCCAGCAGCTGGGACGGAAGAAACTCCTACGAGCAGTACTTC. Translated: CASSWDGRNSYEQYF.

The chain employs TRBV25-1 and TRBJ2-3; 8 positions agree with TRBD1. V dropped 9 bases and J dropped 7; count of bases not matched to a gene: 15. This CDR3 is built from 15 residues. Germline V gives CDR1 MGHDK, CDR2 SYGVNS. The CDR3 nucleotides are TGTGCCAGTAGTCTCGGGACAGGCAGTGGAAATACGCAGTATTTT. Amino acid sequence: CASSLGTGSGNTQYF. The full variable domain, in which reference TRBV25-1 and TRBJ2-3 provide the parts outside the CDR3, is EADIYQTPRYLVIGTGKKITLECSQTMGHDKMYWYQQDPGMELHLIHYSYGVNSTEKGDLSSESTVSRIRTEHFPLTLESARPSHTSQYLCASSLGTGSGNTQYFGPGTRLTVL.